The clone carrying this T cell receptor (beta chain) was seen many times. The target antigen is unknown. The data originate from a study of CD8+CD57+ T cells in acquired aplastic anemia. As for the study in general: Sorted CD4+ and CD8+ cells yielded roughly 3 ug of DNA on average.

Overall study findings and caveats: Statistical testing detected no significant gap in CD8+ Simpson's diversity between patients and controls.

Sequencing involved patients with CD8+CD57+ cell expansion previously shown by flow cytometry. Genomic DNA, the template, was used for profiling of the TCR beta VDJ and CDR3. MiXCR, applied by TCRdb to the reads, yields one record per CDR3 protein. The table lists approximately 150,000 distinct CDR3 sequences, less than 50% of them singletons, with under 3.5% in the top ten. CDR3 size: 15 residues. V gave up 5 bases and J gave up 1 base, with 10 bases separating them. Germline V lookup: CDR1 KGHDR, CDR2 SFDVKD. The sequence was collected from a human donor with aplastic anemia. The chain couples TRBV24-1 to TRBJ2-2; D ambiguous. The sequencing sample was made of sorted CD4+, CD8+, or CD8+CD57+ T cells (not recorded which) from PBMCs. As DNA, the CDR3 is TGTGCCACCAGTGGGAATAGCAAGAACACCGGGGAGCTGTTTTTT. Translation gives CATSGNSKNTGELFF.